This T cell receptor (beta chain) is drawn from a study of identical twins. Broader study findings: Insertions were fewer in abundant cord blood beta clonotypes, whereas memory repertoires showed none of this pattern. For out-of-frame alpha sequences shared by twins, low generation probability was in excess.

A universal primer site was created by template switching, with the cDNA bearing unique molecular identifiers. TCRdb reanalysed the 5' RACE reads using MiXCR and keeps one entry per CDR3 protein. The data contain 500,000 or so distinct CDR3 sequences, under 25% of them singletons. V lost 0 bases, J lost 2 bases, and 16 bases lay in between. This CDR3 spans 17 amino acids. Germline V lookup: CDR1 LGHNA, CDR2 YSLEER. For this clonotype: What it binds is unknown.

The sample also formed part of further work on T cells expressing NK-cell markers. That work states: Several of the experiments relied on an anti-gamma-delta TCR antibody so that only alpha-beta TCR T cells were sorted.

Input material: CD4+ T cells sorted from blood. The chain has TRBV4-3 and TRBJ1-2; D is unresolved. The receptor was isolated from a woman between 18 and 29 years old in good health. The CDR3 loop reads CASSQDQMGWGNYGYTF. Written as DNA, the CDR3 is TGCGCCAGCAGCCAAGATCAAATGGGATGGGGAAACTATGGCTACACCTTC.